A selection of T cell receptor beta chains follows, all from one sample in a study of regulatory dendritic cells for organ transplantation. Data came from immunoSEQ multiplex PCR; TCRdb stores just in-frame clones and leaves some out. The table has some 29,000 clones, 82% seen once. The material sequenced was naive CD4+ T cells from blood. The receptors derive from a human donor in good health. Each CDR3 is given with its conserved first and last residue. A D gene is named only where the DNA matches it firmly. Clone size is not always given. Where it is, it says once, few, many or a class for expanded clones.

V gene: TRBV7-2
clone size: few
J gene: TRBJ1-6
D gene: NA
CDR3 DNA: TGTGCCAGCAGCTCTACGTGGTCGGGACCCCTCCACTTT
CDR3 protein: CASSSTWSGPLHF

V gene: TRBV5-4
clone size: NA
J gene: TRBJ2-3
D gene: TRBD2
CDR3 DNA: TGTGCCAGCAGCTTGGGGGGGGGACTTACGTTCACAGATACGCAGTATTTT
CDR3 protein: CASSLGGGLTFTDTQYF

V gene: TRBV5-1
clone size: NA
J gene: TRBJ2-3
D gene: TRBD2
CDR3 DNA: TGCGCCAGCAGCTTGGTCCAGCGGGGGAGCACAGATACGCAGTATTTT
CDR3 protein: CASSLVQRGSTDTQYF

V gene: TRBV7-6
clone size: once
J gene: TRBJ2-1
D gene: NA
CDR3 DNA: TGTGCCAGCAGCTCCCTTAGGAGGGACCAGTCGAATGAGCAGTTCTTC
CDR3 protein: CASSSLRRDQSNEQFF

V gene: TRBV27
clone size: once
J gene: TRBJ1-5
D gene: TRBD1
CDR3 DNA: TGTGCCAGCAGTTCGGGACAGATGAATCAGCCCCAGCATTTT
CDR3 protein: CASSSGQMNQPQHF

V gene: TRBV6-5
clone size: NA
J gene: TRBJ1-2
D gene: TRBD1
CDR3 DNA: TGTGCCAGCAGTTCGACAGGGAGTCCCTATGGCTACACCTTC
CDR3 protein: CASSSTGSPYGYTF

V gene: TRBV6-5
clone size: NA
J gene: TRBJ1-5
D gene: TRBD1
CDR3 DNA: TGTGCCAGCAGACCAACAGGGGCTCAGGGGCAGCCCCAGCATTTT
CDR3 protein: CASRPTGAQGQPQHF

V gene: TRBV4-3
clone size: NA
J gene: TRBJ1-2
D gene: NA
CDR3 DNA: TGCGCCAGCAGCCAAGAACAGAACTATGGCTACACCTTC
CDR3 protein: CASSQEQNYGYTF

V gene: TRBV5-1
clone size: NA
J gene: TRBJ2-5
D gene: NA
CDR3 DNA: TGCGCCAGCAGCTTGTCGGTGGGGAGAAACCAAGAGACCCAGTACTTC
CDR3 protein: CASSLSVGRNQETQYF

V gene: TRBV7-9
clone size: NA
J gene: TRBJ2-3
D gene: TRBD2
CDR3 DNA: TGTGCCAGCAGCACGACTAGCTACGAGGCAGATACGCAGTATTTT
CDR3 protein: CASSTTSYEADTQYF

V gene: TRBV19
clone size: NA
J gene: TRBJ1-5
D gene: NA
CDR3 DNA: TGTGCCAGTAGTCCTAGGGGAGGCAATAGCAATCAGCCCCAGCATTTT
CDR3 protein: CASSPRGGNSNQPQHF

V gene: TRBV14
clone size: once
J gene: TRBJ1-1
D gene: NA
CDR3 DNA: TGTGCCAGCAGCCAAGCAGGTTACACTGAAGCTTTCTTT
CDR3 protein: CASSQAGYTEAFF

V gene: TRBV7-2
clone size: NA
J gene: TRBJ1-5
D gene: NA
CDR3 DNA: TGTGCCAGCAGCCTTGCTAGTAATCAGCCCCAGCATTTT
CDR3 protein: CASSLASNQPQHF

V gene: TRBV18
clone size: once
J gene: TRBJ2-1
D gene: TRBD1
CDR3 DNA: TGTGCCAGCTCACCCGGGACAGGGGTGTACAATGAGCAGTTCTTC
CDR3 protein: CASSPGTGVYNEQFF

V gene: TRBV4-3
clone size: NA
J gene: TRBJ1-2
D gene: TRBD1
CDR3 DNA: TGCGCCAGCAGCCAAGCTAGGACAGGGGTTAACTATGGCTACACCTTC
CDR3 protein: CASSQARTGVNYGYTF

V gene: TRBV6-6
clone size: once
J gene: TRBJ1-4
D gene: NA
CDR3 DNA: TGTGCCAGCAGTTACCCCGGGGGGCAGGGTGAAAAACTGTTTTTT
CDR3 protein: CASSYPGGQGEKLFF

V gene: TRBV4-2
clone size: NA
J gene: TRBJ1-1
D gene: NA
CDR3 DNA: TGTGCCAGCAGCCAGACATGGGGGGACACTGAAGCTTTCTTT
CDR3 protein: CASSQTWGDTEAFF

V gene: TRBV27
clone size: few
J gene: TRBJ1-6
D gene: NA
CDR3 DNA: TGTGCCAGCAGTTCCACAGGAATCGCTTCACCCCTCCACTTT
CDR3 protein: CASSSTGIASPLHF